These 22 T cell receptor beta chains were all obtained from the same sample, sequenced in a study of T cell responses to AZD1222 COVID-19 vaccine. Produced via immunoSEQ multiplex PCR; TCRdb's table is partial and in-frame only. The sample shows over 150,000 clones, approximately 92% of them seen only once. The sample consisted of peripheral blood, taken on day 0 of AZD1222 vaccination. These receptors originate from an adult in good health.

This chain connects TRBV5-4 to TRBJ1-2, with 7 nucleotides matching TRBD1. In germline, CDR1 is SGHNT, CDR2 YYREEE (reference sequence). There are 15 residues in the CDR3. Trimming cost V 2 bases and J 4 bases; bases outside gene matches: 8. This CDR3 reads CASSLPQGSGYGYTF. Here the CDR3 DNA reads TGTGCCAGCAGCTTACCACAGGGGAGCGGCTATGGCTACACCTTC.

DNA for the CDR3: TGTGCCAGCAGCTCCGGACTAGCGAGCTCCTACGAGCAGTACTTC. Translation: CASSSGLASSYEQYF. The J gene is TRBJ2-7, the V gene TRBV27; 9 nucleotides agree with TRBD2. The V gene's germline CDR1 is MNHEY and CDR2 SMNVEV (reference sequence). The CDR3 consists of 15 residues. The V gene end was trimmed by 6 bases and the J gene end by 0 bases; junction bases not matched to a gene: 6.

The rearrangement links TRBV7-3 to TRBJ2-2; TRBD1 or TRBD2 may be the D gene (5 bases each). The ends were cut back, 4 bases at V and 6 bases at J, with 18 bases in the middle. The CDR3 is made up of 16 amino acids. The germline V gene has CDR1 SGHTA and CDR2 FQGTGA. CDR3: CASSSRGTPGAGELFF. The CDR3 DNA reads TGTGCCAGCAGCTCTCGAGGGACGCCCGGGGCCGGGGAGCTGTTTTTT.

The CDR3 is CASSVRRGQGDYGYTF. The CDR3, as DNA: TGTGCCAGCAGTGTACGGAGGGGACAGGGGGACTATGGCTACACCTTC. The chain is built from TRBV6-1 and TRBJ1-2; 11 nucleotides line up with TRBD1. V shed 4 bases and J 3 bases; nucleotides not matched to a gene: 7. Germline V lookup: CDR1 MNHNS, CDR2 SASEGT. The CDR3 runs to 16 residues.

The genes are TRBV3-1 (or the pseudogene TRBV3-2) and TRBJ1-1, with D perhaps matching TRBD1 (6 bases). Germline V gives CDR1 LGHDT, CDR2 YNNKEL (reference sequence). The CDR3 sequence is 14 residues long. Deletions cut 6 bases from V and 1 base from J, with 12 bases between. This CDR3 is CASRHGGANTEAFF. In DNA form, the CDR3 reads TGTGCCAGCAGACACGGGGGCGCGAACACTGAAGCTTTCTTT.

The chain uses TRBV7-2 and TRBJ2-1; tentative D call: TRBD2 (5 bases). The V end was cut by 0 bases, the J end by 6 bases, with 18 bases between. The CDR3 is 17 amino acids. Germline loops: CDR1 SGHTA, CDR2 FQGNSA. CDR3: CASSLALRVRRGNEQFF. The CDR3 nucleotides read TGTGCCAGCAGCTTAGCCTTGCGGGTACGTCGCGGCAATGAGCAGTTCTTC.

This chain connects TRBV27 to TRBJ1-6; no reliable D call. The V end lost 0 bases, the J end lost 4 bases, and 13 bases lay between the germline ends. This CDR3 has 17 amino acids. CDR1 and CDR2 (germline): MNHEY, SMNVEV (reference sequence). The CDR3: CASSLSTSPSYNSPLHF. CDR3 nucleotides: TGTGCCAGCAGTTTATCGACAAGTCCCTCGTATAATTCACCCCTCCACTTT.

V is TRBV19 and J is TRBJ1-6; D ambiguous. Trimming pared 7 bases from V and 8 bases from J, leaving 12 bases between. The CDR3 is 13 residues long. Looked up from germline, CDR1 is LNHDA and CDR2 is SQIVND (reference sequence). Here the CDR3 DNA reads TGTGCCAGTAAATCCCTGTCGGATTCACCCCTCCACTTT. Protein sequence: CASKSLSDSPLHF.

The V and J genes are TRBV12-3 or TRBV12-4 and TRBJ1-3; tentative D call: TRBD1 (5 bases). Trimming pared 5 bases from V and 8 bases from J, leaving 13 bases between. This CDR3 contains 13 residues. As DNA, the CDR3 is TGTGCCAGCAGTCAGGGCTTCGGGGACACCATATATTTT. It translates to CASSQGFGDTIYF.

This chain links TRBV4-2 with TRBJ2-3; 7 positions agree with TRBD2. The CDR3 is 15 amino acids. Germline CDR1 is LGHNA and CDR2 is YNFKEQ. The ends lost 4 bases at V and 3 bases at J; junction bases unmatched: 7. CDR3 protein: CASSPMAGVTDTQYF. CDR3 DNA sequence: TGTGCCAGCAGCCCCATGGCGGGGGTGACAGATACGCAGTATTTT.

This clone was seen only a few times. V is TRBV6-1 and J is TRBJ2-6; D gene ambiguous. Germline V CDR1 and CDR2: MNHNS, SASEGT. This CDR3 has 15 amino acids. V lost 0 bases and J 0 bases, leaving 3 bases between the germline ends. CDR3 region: CASSEADSGANVLTF. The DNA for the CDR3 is TGTGCCAGCAGTGAAGCAGACTCTGGGGCCAACGTCCTGACTTTC.

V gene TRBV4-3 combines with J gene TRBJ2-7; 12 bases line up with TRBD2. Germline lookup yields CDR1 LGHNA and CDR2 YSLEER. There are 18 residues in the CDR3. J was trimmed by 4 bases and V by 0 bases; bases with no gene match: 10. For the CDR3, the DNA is TGCGCCAGCAGCCAAGAAGTCAGTAGGACTAGCGGGATATACGAGCAGTACTTC. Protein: CASSQEVSRTSGIYEQYF.

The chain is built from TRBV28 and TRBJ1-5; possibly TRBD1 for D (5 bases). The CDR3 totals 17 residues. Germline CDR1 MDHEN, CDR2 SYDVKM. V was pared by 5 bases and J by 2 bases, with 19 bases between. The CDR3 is CASSPLTIRDGNQPQHF. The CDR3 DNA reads TGTGCCAGCAGTCCCCTAACGATCCGGGACGGCAATCAGCCCCAGCATTTT.

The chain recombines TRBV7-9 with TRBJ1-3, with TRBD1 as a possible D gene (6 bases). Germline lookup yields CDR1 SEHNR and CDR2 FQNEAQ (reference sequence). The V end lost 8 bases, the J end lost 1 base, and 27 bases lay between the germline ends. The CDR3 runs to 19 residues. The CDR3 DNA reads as TGTGCCAGCGCCCGACTTGGGGGAACAGGGTCCCCGTCTGGAAACACCATATATTTT. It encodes CASARLGGTGSPSGNTIYF.

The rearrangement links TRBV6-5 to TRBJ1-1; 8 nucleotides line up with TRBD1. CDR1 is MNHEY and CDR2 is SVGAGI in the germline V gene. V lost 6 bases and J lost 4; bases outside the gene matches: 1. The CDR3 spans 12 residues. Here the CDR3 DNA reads TGTGCCAGCAGAGGACAGGGCACTGAAGCTTTCTTT. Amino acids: CASRGQGTEAFF.

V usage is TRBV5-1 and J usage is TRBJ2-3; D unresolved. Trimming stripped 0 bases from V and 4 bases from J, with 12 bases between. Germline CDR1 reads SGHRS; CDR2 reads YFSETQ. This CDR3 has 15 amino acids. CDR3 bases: TGCGCCAGCAGCTTGGCCCTAGGTGAGGCAGATACGCAGTATTTT. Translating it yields CASSLALGEADTQYF.

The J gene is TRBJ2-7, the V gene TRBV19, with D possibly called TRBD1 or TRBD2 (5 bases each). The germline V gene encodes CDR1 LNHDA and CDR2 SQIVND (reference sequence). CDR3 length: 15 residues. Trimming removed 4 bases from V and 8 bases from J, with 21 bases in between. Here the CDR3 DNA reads TGTGCCAGTAGTAGCCCTGTCCGAGGGGCCCTTAAGCAGTACTTC. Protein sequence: CASSSPVRGALKQYF.

CDR3 sequence: CASSSSNYEQYV. The CDR3 DNA is TGTGCCAGCAGTTCCAGTAACTACGAGCAGTACGTC. J is TRBJ2-7 and V is TRBV6-5; D is unresolved. The CDR3 spans 12 residues. V was shortened by 4 bases and J by 3 bases, with 7 bases between the two germline ends. Germline CDR1 MNHEY, CDR2 SVGAGI.

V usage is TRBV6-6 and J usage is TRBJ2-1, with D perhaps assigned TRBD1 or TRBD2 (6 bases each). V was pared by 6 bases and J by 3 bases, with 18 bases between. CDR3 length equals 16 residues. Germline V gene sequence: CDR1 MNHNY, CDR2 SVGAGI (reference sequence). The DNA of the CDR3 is TGTGCCAGCAGAGCAGCTAAAGGGGGGTTCTACAATGAGCAGTTCTTC. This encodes CASRAAKGGFYNEQFF.

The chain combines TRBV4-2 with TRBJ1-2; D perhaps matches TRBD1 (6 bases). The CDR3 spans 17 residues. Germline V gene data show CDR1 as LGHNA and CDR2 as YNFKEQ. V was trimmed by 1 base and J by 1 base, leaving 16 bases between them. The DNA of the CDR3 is TGTGCCAGCAGCCAAGTTTTCCGGACAGCACTTAACTATGGCTACACCTTC. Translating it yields CASSQVFRTALNYGYTF.

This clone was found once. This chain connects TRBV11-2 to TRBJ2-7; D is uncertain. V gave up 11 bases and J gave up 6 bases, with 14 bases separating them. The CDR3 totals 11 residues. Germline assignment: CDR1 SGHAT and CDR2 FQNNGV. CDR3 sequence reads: CAHGVAGEQYF. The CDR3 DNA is TGTGCCCACGGTGTCGCCGGCGAGCAGTACTTC.

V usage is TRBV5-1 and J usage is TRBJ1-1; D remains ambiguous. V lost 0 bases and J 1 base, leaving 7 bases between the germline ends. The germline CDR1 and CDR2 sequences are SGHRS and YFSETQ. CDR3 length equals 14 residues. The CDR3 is CASSLAVGNTEAFF. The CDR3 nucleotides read TGCGCCAGCAGCTTGGCTGTCGGGAACACTGAAGCTTTCTTT.